Each of the 6 T cell receptor beta chains below was sequenced from the same sample in a study of shared clonotypes between healthy human individuals. Measured with immunoSEQ multiplex PCR; TCRdb has only the in-frame clones, and not every one. The sample holds 2 million to 2.5 million clones, 90% to 97% seen once. Sequencing used naive CD4+ T cells sorted from blood. Sample subset: CD45RA+ positively selected. The source of these receptors is a man aged 18 to 29 in good health.

The chain uses TRBV6-6 and TRBJ2-7; possibly TRBD2 for D (6 bases). Germline V gene data show CDR1 as MNHNY and CDR2 as SVGAGI (reference sequence). With 2 bases removed from V and 4 bases from J, the gap between germline ends came to 15 bases. The CDR3 consists of 15 residues. Here the CDR3 reads CASSYGGLANYEQYF. The CDR3 coding sequence is TGTGCCAGCAGTTACGGGGGGTTGGCCAATTACGAGCAGTACTTC.

This clone was found once. The chain is built from TRBV29-1 and TRBJ2-7; the D is unclear. This CDR3 region has 13 residues. The germline gives CDR1 SQVTM, CDR2 ANQGSEA. V lost 6 bases and J lost 6, with 18 bases in between. CDR3 amino acids: CSVRGRLGGEQYF. CDR3 coding DNA: TGCAGCGTGCGCGGACGGCTGGGTGGCGAGCAGTACTTC.

This clone was observed once. This chain links TRBV15 with TRBJ2-7, with 7 bases aligning to TRBD2. Germline loops: CDR1 LNHNV, CDR2 YYDKDF (reference sequence). This CDR3 region has 18 residues. The ends lost 1 base at V and 5 bases at J; junction bases unmatched: 17. The CDR3 is CATSRGGEGFAGSDEQYF. The CDR3 nucleotides are TGTGCCACCAGCAGAGGAGGGGAGGGGTTCGCGGGTAGCGACGAGCAGTACTTC.

V and J are TRBV19 and TRBJ1-5; TRBD1 matches at 9 bases. The length of the CDR3 is 16 residues. Germline V gene sequence: CDR1 LNHDA, CDR2 SQIVND (reference sequence). The ends lost 3 bases at V and 7 bases at J; junction bases unmatched: 10. This CDR3 is CASSIAGTGRKQPQHF. CDR3 bases: TGTGCCAGTAGTATCGCCGGGACAGGGAGAAAGCAGCCCCAGCATTTT.

This clone was recorded only once. The DNA of the CDR3 is TGTGCCAGCTCACCCCTTCCACAGTACCTGCCAGGGGATAATTCACCCCTCCACTTT. It translates to CASSPLPQYLPGDNSPLHF. The chain carries TRBV18 and TRBJ1-6, with D maybe TRBD1 (6 bases). The CDR3 is 19 amino acids. Germline CDR1 is KGHSH and CDR2 is LQKENI. Trimming took off 3 bases at V and 5 bases at J, with 23 bases between the two ends.

This clone was detected a few times. The junction shows a germline mismatch at one end, possibly a read error. The V call is TRBV14, the J call TRBJ1-1; 8 nucleotides agree with TRBD1. In germline, CDR1 is SGHDN, CDR2 FVKESK. The length of the CDR3 is 12 residues. The CDR3 nucleotides are TGTGCCAGCAGCCAGGGGTGGACAGGGACGATCTTT. Translating it yields CASSQGWTGTIF.